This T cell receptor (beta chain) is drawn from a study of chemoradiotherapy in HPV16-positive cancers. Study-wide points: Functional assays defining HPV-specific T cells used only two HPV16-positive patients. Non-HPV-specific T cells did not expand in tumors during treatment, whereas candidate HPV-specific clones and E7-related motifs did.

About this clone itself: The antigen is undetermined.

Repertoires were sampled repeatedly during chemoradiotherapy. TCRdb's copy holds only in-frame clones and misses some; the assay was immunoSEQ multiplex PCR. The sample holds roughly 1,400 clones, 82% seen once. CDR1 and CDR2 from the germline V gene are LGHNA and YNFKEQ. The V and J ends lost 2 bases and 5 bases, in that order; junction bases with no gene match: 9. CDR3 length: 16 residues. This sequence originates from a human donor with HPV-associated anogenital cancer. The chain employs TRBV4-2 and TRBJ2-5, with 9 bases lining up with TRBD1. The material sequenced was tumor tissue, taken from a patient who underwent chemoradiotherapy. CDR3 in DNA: TGTGCCAGCAGCCAACTCACGACAGGGGGTGGGGAGACCCAGTACTTC. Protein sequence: CASSQLTTGGGETQYF.